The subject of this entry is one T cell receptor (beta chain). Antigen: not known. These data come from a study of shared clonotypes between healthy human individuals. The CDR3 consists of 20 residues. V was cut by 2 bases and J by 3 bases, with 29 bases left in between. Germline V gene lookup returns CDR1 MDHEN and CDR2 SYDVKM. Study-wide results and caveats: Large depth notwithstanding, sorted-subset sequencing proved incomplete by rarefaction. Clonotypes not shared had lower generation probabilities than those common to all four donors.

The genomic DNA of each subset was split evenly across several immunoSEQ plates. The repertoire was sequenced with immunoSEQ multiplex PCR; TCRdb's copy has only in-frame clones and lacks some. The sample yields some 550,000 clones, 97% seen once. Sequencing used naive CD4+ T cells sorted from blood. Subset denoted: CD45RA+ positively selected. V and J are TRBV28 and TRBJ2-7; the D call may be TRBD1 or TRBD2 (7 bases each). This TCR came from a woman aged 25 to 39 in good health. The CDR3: CASSLQDRFSSVGGNYEQYF. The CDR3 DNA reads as TGTGCCAGCAGTTTACAGGACAGGTTCTCCTCCGTGGGAGGGAACTACGAGCAGTACTTC.